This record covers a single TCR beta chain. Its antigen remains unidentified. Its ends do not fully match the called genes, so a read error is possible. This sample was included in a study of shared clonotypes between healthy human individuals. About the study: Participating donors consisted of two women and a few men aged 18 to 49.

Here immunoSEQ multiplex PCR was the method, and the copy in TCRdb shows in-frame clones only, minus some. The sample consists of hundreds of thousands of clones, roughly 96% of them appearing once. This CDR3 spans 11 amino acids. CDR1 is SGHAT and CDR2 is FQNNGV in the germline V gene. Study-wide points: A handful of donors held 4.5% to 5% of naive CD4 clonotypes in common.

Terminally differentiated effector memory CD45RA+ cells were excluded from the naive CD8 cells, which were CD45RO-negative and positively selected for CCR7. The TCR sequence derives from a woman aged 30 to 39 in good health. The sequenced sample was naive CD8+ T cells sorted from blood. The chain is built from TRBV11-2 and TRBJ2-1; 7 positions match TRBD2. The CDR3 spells CASSRTGGPIF. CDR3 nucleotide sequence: TGTGCCAGCAGCCGGACGGGAGGTCCAATCTTC.